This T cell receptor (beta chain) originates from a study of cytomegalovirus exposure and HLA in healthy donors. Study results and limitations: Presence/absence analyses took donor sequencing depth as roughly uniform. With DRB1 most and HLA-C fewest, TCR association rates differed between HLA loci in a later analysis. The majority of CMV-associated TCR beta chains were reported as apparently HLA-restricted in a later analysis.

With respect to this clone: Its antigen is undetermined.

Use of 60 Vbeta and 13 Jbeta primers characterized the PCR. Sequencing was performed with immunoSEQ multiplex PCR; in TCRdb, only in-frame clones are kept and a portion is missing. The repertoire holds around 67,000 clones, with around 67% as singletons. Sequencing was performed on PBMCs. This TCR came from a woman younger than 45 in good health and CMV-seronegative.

CDR3 bases: TGCGCCAGCAGCCAAGAGTCGGGACAGGGAACCTCCGAGCAGTACTTC. Protein: CASSQESGQGTSEQYF. V and J are TRBV4-1 and TRBJ2-7, with 9 bases that match TRBD1. Unmatched junction bases numbered 9, after V lost 0 bases and J lost 6 bases. This CDR3 is built from 16 residues. CDR1 is MGHRA, CDR2 YSYEKL, per germline.